The entry below describes one T cell receptor beta chain. Its antigen is unidentified. Germline V gene lookup returns CDR1 MDHEN and CDR2 SYDVKM. CDR3 length: 11 residues. V lost 3 bases and J 3 bases, leaving 3 bases between the germline ends. This sample was taken from a study of beta chain features in type 1 diabetes. As for the study in general: The examined sorted cells totaled under 120 million across samples.

Expressed TCRB transcripts got sequenced, as all isolated RNA was reverse transcribed. Repertoires were generated with immunoSEQ multiplex PCR, while TCRdb's copy carries only in-frame clones and drops some. The repertoire holds under 950,000 clones, with around a sixth as singletons. Study results and caveats: A potential PCR bias toward shorter templates would be equal in patient and control samples. VDJ junctions sequenced from type 1 diabetes patients showed fewer insertions and more deletions. Type 1 diabetes patients showed a moderate but significant shortening of TCRB CDR3s in all four CD4+ subsets.

Sequenced material: naive CD4+ T cells from blood. The rearrangement uses TRBV28 and TRBJ2-7, with unresolved D. This clonotype was sampled from a woman between 18 and 29 years old in good health. CDR3 sequence: CASSFNYEQYF. The CDR3 nucleotides are TGTGCCAGCAGTTTTAACTACGAGCAGTACTTC.